The 15 T cell receptor beta chains below all came from one sample that was sequenced in a study (dated by TCRdb to the early 2020s). Receptors were amplified or captured by the immunoSEQ multiplex PCR assay. TCRdb limited this immuneACCESS table to in-frame rearrangements with V and J called. A share of clones is missing; checked studies link under half to unresolved V genes, and the rest is unexplained. The sample table lists some 70,000 clones, about 94% of them with a count of one. Of the sample, roughly 4.5% is held by the ten largest clones. Material: PBMCs. The receptors shown here come from a man aged 40-49 years with rheumatoid arthritis.

This chain uses TRBV27 with TRBJ2-1, with D possibly being TRBD1 or TRBD2 (6 bases each). Germline V gene data show CDR1 as MNHEY and CDR2 as SMNVEV (reference sequence). The CDR3 is made up of 15 amino acids. V was pared by 6 bases and J by 3 bases, with 15 bases between. The CDR3 DNA sequence: TGTGCCAGCAGGGCTGCGGGACACAACTACAATGAGCAGTTCTTC. Amino acids: CASRAAGHNYNEQFF.

Points on this clone: The same CDR3 also results from other DNA sequences found in this sample. This rearrangement joins TRBV5-8 to TRBJ1-5; no firm D call. V was cut by 1 base and J by 4 bases, with 3 bases left in between. The CDR3 runs 12 residues. CDR1 SGHTS and CDR2 YDEGEE come from the germline V gene. The CDR3 region has the DNA TGTGCCAGCAGCTTGCGGAATCAGCCCCAGCATTTT. It translates to CASSLRNQPQHF.

This rearrangement joins TRBV9 to TRBJ2-1; 12 positions agree with TRBD1. Per the germline V gene, CDR1 is SGDLS and CDR2 is YYNGEE. Trimming cost V 0 bases and J 6 bases; bases outside gene matches: 16. This CDR3 has 20 amino acids. The CDR3 spells CASSVATEPGQGAITNEQFF. In DNA, the CDR3 is TGTGCCAGCAGCGTAGCTACCGAACCGGGACAGGGGGCAATCACCAATGAGCAGTTCTTC. Full variable domain (outside the CDR3, taken from reference TRBV9 and TRBJ2-1): DSGVTQTPKHLITATGQRVTLRCSPRSGDLSVYWYQQSLDQGLQFLIQYYNGEERAKGNILERFSAQQFPDLHSELNLSSLELGDSALYFCASSVATEPGQGAITNEQFFGPGTRLTVL.

The J gene is TRBJ1-3, the V gene TRBV30; 8 positions agree with TRBD1. The V and J ends lost 5 bases and 4 bases, in that order; junction bases with no gene match: 13. This CDR3 region has 16 residues. The germline CDR1 and CDR2 sequences are GTSNPN and SVGIG (reference sequence). CDR3 bases: TGTGCCTGGTTGACCTGGACAGGGCGGTTAGGAAACACCATATATTTT. Protein product: CAWLTWTGRLGNTIYF.

This chain uses TRBV28 with TRBJ2-7; either TRBD1 or TRBD2 may fit D (5 bases each). The V end was cut by 7 bases, the J end by 2 bases, with 15 bases between. CDR3 length: 14 amino acids. Germline CDR1 reads MDHEN; CDR2 reads SYDVKM. CDR3 protein: CASTPAREPYEQYF. The CDR3, as DNA: TGTGCCAGCACCCCCGCCAGGGAGCCCTACGAGCAGTACTTC.

The CDR3 nucleotides read TGTGCCAGCAGCCAAGCTATACTAGCGGGGACCTACAATGAGCAGTTCTTC. Residues: CASSQAILAGTYNEQFF. The chain carries TRBV3-1 (or the pseudogene TRBV3-2) and TRBJ2-1, with TRBD2 matching over 10 bases. The CDR3 has 17 residues. Looked up from germline, CDR1 is LGHDT and CDR2 is YNNKEL (reference sequence). V was pared by 1 base and J by 2 bases, with 5 bases of the junction left unmatched.

The V gene is TRBV6-2 or TRBV6-3, the J gene TRBJ1-4; TRBD1 aligns across 7 bases. Germline values: CDR1 MNHEY, CDR2 SVGEGT. V trimming: 2 bases; J trimming: 4 bases; junction bases outside the gene matches: 4. The CDR3 covers 15 residues. In DNA, the CDR3 is TGTGCCAGCAGTTACAGGGGGCCGGTTAATGAAAAACTGTTTTTT. Translated, it gives CASSYRGPVNEKLFF.

The chain combines TRBV6-5 with TRBJ1-1; unclear D gene. This CDR3 region has 11 residues. Trimming removed 6 bases at V and 6 bases at J, with 8 bases between. Germline lookup yields CDR1 MNHEY and CDR2 SVGAGI. The CDR3 reads CASRARAEAFF. The CDR3 DNA follows: TGTGCCAGCAGAGCGAGGGCTGAAGCTTTCTTT.

The sample holds a few counts of this clone. The chain uses TRBV4-3 and TRBJ1-2, with 7 bases matching TRBD1. Germline V CDR1 and CDR2: LGHNA, YSLEER. Trimming cost V 0 bases and J 7 bases; bases outside gene matches: 11. This CDR3 region has 16 residues. CDR3 bases: TGCGCCAGCAGCCAAGATGAGGAGGGACAGCTTGTTGGCTACACCTTC. It yields the protein CASSQDEEGQLVGYTF.

The chain couples TRBV6-6 to TRBJ1-6; 11 bases match TRBD1. V lost 6 bases, J lost 10 bases, and 8 bases stayed unmatched. The CDR3 runs 15 residues. CDR1 MNHNY and CDR2 SVGAGI come from the germline V gene (reference sequence). The CDR3 spells CASSGQGAAESPLHF. The CDR3 DNA follows: TGTGCCAGCAGCGGACAGGGGGCAGCGGAGTCACCCCTCCACTTT.

The chain links TRBV2 to TRBJ1-5; D is possibly TRBD1 (5 bases). V gave up 3 bases and J gave up 13 bases, with 10 bases separating them. Germline-derived CDR1 and CDR2 are SNHLY and FYNNEI. The CDR3 is 11 amino acids. CDR3 sequence (DNA): TGTGCCAGCAGTGATGTGGGGCTTCAGCATTTT. Translation gives CASSDVGLQHF.

V gene TRBV9 combines with J gene TRBJ2-1; TRBD2 agrees at 11 bases. Germline CDR1 reads SGDLS; CDR2 reads YYNGEE. The CDR3 contains 15 residues. V lost 2 bases to trimming and J lost 6 bases; unmatched junction nucleotides: 4. CDR3 in amino acids: CASSVTSGTLNEQFF. CDR3 DNA: TGTGCCAGCAGCGTGACTAGCGGGACACTCAATGAGCAGTTCTTC.

The chain is built from TRBV19 and TRBJ1-6; no reliable D call. Germline CDR1 LNHDA, CDR2 SQIVND (reference sequence). The CDR3 consists of 13 residues. V was pared by 5 bases and J by 7 bases, with 9 bases between. The CDR3 nucleotides read TGTGCCAGTAGTCACCGGACCAATTCACCCCTCCACTTT. Translated, it gives CASSHRTNSPLHF.

The chain is built from TRBV19 and TRBJ1-5, with D possibly TRBD1 on 5 matching bases. Trimming shortened V by 6 bases and J by 4 bases, and 16 bases separated the two germline ends. In germline, CDR1 is LNHDA, CDR2 SQIVND (reference sequence). The CDR3 consists of 15 residues. CDR3 DNA: TGTGCCAGTAGAGGGGCTCGGTCGGCGAATCAGCCCCAGCATTTT. This codes for CASRGARSANQPQHF. Full variable domain (remainder filled in from reference TRBV19 and TRBJ1-5): DGGITQSPKYLFRKEGQNVTLSCEQNLNHDAMYWYRQDPGQGLRLIYYSQIVNDFQKGDIAEGYSVSREKKESFPLTVTSAQKNPTAFYLCASRGARSANQPQHFGDGTRLSIL.

The rearrangement uses TRBV2 and TRBJ1-6; D not resolved. Germline CDR1 and CDR2: SNHLY and FYNNEI. Trimming left V 4 bases short and J 13 bases short, with 8 bases between. The CDR3 extends over 11 amino acids. The chain's CDR3 is CASSGESPLHF. The CDR3, as DNA: TGTGCCAGCAGTGGCGAATCCCCCCTCCACTTT.